This T cell receptor (beta chain) was recorded in a study of cytomegalovirus exposure and HLA in healthy donors. Notes on the study in general: TCR clusters originating in the first cohort tended to co-occur in the roughly 120 validation repertoires, according to a later analysis.

A note on this clone: Its antigen is undetermined.

This table comes from immunoSEQ multiplex PCR, and its TCRdb copy is limited to in-frame clones, with some not included. The table shows roughly 330,000 clones, with around 87% occurring only once. Sample: PBMCs. The clonotype originates from a woman younger than 45 in good health and CMV-seropositive.

CDR3 protein: CASSLVPTDTQYF. CDR3 in DNA: TGTGCCAGCAGCTTAGTTCCCACAGATACGCAGTATTTT. The chain uses TRBV7-2 and TRBJ2-3; D gene unclear. Germline CDR1 SGHTA, CDR2 FQGNSA. This CDR3 comprises 13 residues. V dropped 1 base and J dropped 2 bases, with 4 bases sitting between them. Full variable domain (remainder filled in from reference TRBV7-2 and TRBJ2-3): GAGVSQSPSNKVTEKGKDVELRCDPISGHTALYWYRQSLGQGLEFLIYFQGNSAPDKSGLPSDRFSAERTGGSVSTLTIQRTQQEDSAVYLCASSLVPTDTQYFGPGTRLTVL.